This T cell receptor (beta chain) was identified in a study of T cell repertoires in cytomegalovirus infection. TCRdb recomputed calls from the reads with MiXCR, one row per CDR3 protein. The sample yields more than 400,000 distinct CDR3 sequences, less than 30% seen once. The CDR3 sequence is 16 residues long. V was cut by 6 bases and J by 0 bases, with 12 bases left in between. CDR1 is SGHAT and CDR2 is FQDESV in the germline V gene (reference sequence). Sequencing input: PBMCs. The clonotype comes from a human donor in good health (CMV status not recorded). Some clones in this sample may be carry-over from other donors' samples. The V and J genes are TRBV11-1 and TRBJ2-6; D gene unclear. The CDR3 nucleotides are TGTGCCAGCAGGCCCTTCGCGAGCTCTGGGGCCAACGTCCTGACTTTC. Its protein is CASRPFASSGANVLTF. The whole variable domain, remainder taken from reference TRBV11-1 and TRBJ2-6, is EAEVAQSPRYKITEKSQAVAFWCDPISGHATLYWYRQILGQGPELLVQFQDESVVDDSQLPKDRFSAERLKGVDSTLKIQPAELGDSAMYLCASRPFASSGANVLTFGAGSRLTVL.